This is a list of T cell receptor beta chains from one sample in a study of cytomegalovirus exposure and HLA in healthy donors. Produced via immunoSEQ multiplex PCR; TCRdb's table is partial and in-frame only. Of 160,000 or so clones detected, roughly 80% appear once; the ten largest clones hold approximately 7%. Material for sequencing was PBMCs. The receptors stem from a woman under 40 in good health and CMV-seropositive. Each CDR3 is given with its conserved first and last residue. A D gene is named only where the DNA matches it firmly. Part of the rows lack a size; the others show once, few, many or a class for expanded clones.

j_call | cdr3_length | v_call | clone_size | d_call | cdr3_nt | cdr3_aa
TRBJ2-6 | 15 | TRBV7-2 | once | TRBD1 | TGTGCCAGCAGCCTGACAGGGGTGGGGGCCAACGTCCTGACTTTC | CASSLTGVGANVLTF
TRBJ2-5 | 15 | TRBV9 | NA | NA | TGTGCCAGCAGCCAGATTGGGACTGCTCGGGAGACCCAGTACTTC | CASSQIGTARETQYF
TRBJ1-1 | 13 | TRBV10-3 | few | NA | TGTGCCAGCAGTTACTTCGGGGGCACTGAAGCTTTCTTT | CASSYFGGTEAFF
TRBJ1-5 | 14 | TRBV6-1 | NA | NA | TGTGCCAGCAGTGCCACAGGAAACCATCAGCCCCAGCATTTT | CASSATGNHQPQHF
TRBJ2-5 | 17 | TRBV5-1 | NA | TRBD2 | TGCGCCAGCAGCTTGGCCCCAGCGGGGGGGTCCCAAGAGACCCAGTACTTC | CASSLAPAGGSQETQYF
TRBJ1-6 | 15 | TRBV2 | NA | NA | TGTGCCAGCAGGCTCAAGAGCTCCTATAATTCACCCCTCCACTTT | CASRLKSSYNSPLHF
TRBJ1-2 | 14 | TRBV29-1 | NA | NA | TGCAGCGTTGAAGCGCCAGGGCGTGCCTATGGCTACACCTTC | CSVEAPGRAYGYTF
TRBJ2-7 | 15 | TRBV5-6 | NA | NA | TGTGCCAGCGGATCCTCGGGACAAGTTATCTACGAGCAGTACTTC | CASGSSGQVIYEQYF
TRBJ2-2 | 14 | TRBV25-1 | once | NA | TGTGCCAGCACCTCCAGGGTTGACACCGGGGAGCTGTTTTTT | CASTSRVDTGELFF
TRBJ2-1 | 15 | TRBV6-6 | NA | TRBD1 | TGTGCCAGCAGAACCCGGGACAGGGGAGAATGGGAGCAGTTCTTC | CASRTRDRGEWEQFF
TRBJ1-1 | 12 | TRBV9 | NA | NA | TGTGCCAGCAGCGTAGGAGGAACTGAAGCTTTCTTT | CASSVGGTEAFF
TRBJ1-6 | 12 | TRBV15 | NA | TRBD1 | TGTGCCACCAGCAGGGACAGGGGCCCCCTCCACTTT | CATSRDRGPLHF
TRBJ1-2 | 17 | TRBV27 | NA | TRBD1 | TGTGCCAGCAGTTTAATAAACAGGGGGCGCCGATCCGATAGCTACACCTTC | CASSLINRGRRSDSYTF
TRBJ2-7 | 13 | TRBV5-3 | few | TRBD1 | TGTGCCAGAAGCCCGACAGGGGGCTACGAGCAGTACTTC | CARSPTGGYEQYF
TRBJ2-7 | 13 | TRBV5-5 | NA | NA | TGTGCCAGCAGCTTGGTGGAGCGCTACGAGCAGTACTTC | CASSLVERYEQYF
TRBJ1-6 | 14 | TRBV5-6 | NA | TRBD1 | TGTGCCAGCAGCCCGGACAGGGCTAATTCACCCCTCCACTTT | CASSPDRANSPLHF
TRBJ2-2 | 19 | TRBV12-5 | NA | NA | TGTGCTAGTGGTTTGGTAAGCAGGGGAACCGCCACGAACACCGGGGAGCTGTTTTTT | CASGLVSRGTATNTGELFF
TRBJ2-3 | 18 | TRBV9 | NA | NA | TGTGCCAGCAGCGTAGCTCCTGCGACAATCGATTGGACAGATACGCAGTATTTT | CASSVAPATIDWTDTQYF
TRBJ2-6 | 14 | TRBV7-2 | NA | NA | TGTGCCAGCAGCCGGGGGTCCGGGGCCAACGTCCTGACTTTC | CASSRGSGANVLTF
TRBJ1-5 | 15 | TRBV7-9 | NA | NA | TGTTCCAGCAGTTTGACGTCAAGCGGGGATCAGCCCCAGCATTTT | CSSSLTSSGDQPQHF
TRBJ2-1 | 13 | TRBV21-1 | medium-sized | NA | TGTGCCAGCATCGTGAAACCCGGGACAAAGCAGTTCTTC | CASIVKPGTKQFF
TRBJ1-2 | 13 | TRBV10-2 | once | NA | TGCGCCAGCAGCCCGAACCGGTACTATGGCTACACCTTC | CASSPNRYYGYTF